The next 8 T cell receptor beta chains were all read from a single sample in a study of blood T cell repertoires in COVID-19. Generated by immunoSEQ multiplex PCR, the TCRdb table keeps only in-frame clones and is missing some. Counted here are fewer than 150,000 clones, less than 85% occurring once; the ten biggest clones make up about an eighth. Sequenced material: peripheral blood. The receptors originated from a human donor in a cohort sampled during active COVID-19.

This chain uses TRBV4-3 with TRBJ1-5; D gene ambiguous. From germline, CDR1 is LGHNA and CDR2 YSLEER. The CDR3 has 14 amino acids. The V gene lost 4 bases and the J gene lost 9 bases, with 16 bases spanning the gap. The CDR3 here is CASSLGLGSGPQHF. CDR3 DNA: TGCGCCAGCAGCCTAGGACTGGGATCGGGGCCCCAGCATTTT.

This clone was observed once. The chain is built from TRBV28 and TRBJ2-1; D gene unclear. CDR3 length: 12 residues. Germline-derived CDR1 and CDR2 are MDHEN and SYDVKM. V shed 5 bases and J shed 12 bases, with 14 bases lying between them. The CDR3: CASSPAQAGQFF. CDR3 coding DNA: TGTGCCAGCAGTCCCGCCCAGGCTGGGCAGTTCTTC.

The V and J genes are TRBV3-1 (or the pseudogene TRBV3-2) and TRBJ2-7; D is unclear. Germline V CDR1 and CDR2: LGHDT, YNNKEL (reference sequence). The CDR3 loop spans 14 amino acids. V was clipped by 5 bases and J by 8 bases, with 19 bases between them. This CDR3 is CASSLRIAATQQYF. The CDR3 nucleotides are TGTGCCAGCAGCTTGCGAATAGCCGCTACGCAGCAGTACTTC.

The chain recombines TRBV3-1 (or the pseudogene TRBV3-2) with TRBJ2-3; TRBD2 matches at 9 bases. V lost 3 bases to trimming and J lost 5 bases; unmatched junction nucleotides: 9. This CDR3 has 16 residues. Germline V CDR1 and CDR2: LGHDT, YNNKEL (reference sequence). The CDR3 DNA follows: TGTGCCAGCAGCCAGGTCAGCGGGGGGCGGATAGATACGCAGTATTTT. This encodes CASSQVSGGRIDTQYF.

The V gene is TRBV12-3 or TRBV12-4, the J gene TRBJ1-3; D is ambiguous. This CDR3 is 12 amino acids long. V lost 5 bases, J lost 7 bases, and 9 bases lay in between. In DNA form, the CDR3 reads TGTGCCAGCAGTCCCCGGGGTAACACCATATATTTT. Its protein product is CASSPRGNTIYF.

J is TRBJ1-1 and V is TRBV28; tentative D call: TRBD1 (6 bases). Trimming left V 5 bases short and J 0 bases short, with 13 bases between. Germline V gene sequence: CDR1 MDHEN, CDR2 SYDVKM. This CDR3 has 15 amino acids. The DNA for the CDR3 is TGTGCCAGCAGTCCCCACCGGACAGTGAACACTGAAGCTTTCTTT. Translating it yields CASSPHRTVNTEAFF.

This chain uses TRBV5-6 with TRBJ2-1; D gene uncertain. Germline V gene data show CDR1 as SGHDT and CDR2 as YYEEEE. The CDR3 contains 14 residues. With 6 bases removed from V and 4 bases from J, the gap between germline ends came to 14 bases. This chain's CDR3 is CASNRPGEYNEQFF. The CDR3 nucleotides are TGTGCCAGCAACCGGCCAGGCGAATACAATGAGCAGTTCTTC.

In regard to this clone: This CDR3 is also generated by other DNA sequences in the sample. The chain combines TRBV6-5 with TRBJ1-1; no definite D call. This CDR3 is built from 15 residues. Germline V lookup: CDR1 MNHEY, CDR2 SVGAGI. Trimming removed 0 bases at V and 0 bases at J, with 8 bases between. In DNA form, the CDR3 reads TGTGCCAGCAGTTACTCGAACGGGATGAACACTGAAGCTTTCTTT. This encodes CASSYSNGMNTEAFF.